Shown below are 21 T cell receptor beta chains from a single sample sequenced in a study of cytomegalovirus exposure and HLA in healthy donors. PCR used 60 Vbeta primers and 13 Jbeta primers. Here immunoSEQ multiplex PCR was the method, and the copy in TCRdb shows in-frame clones only, minus some. The sample records under 150,000 clones, roughly 80% being singletons. What was sequenced was PBMCs. The origin of the receptors is a man in his forties in good health and CMV-seropositive.

The J gene is TRBJ2-1, the V gene TRBV9; 9 bases match TRBD2. The V gene end was trimmed by 0 bases and the J gene end by 6 bases; junction bases not matched to a gene: 4. There are 15 residues in the CDR3. Per germline, CDR1 SGDLS and CDR2 YYNGEE. CDR3 nucleotide sequence: TGTGCCAGCAGCGTAGTAGCGGGAGTCTTCAATGAGCAGTTCTTC. Its protein is CASSVVAGVFNEQFF.

The chain recombines TRBV27 with TRBJ1-3, with TRBD1 matching over 7 bases. V was clipped by 5 bases and J by 0 bases; unmatched bases: 7. The CDR3 has 16 amino acids. Germline values: CDR1 MNHEY, CDR2 SMNVEV (reference sequence). CDR3 sequence reads: CASSKTWTGSGNTIYF. CDR3 DNA sequence: TGTGCCAGCAGTAAGACCTGGACAGGCTCTGGAAACACCATATATTTT.

The chain is built from TRBV5-4 and TRBJ1-2; D call uncertain. Germline V gene sequence: CDR1 SGHNT, CDR2 YYREEE (reference sequence). This CDR3 spans 14 amino acids. V lost 0 bases to trimming and J lost 5 bases, with 11 bases between them. The CDR3 is CASSLASGGYGYTF. The CDR3 region has the DNA TGTGCCAGCAGCTTGGCGTCAGGAGGATATGGCTACACCTTC.

This chain connects TRBV18 to TRBJ2-1; 10 nucleotides align to TRBD2. J was trimmed by 7 bases and V by 4 bases; bases with no gene match: 10. The CDR3 is 16 residues long. The germline V gene has CDR1 KGHSH and CDR2 LQKENI. The CDR3 here is CASSRTLAGAENEQFF. The DNA of the CDR3 is TGTGCCAGCTCACGTACTCTAGCGGGAGCGGAAAATGAGCAGTTCTTC.

CDR3 sequence: CASSLAGGDTDTQYF. The DNA of the CDR3 is TGTGCCAGCAGCTTGGCTGGGGGCGACACAGATACGCAGTATTTT. The chain is built from TRBV5-6 and TRBJ2-3; TRBD1 might be the D (6 bases). The V end lost 0 bases, the J end lost 2 bases, and 10 bases lay between the germline ends. CDR1 is SGHDT and CDR2 is YYEEEE in the germline V gene. CDR3 size: 15 residues.

The V call is TRBV9, the J call TRBJ2-3; 10 positions agree with TRBD2. J lost 3 bases, V lost 3 bases, and 7 bases had no gene match. CDR1 is SGDLS and CDR2 is YYNGEE in the germline V gene. The CDR3 is made up of 16 amino acids. The CDR3 region is CASSAAAGGVTDTQYF. The CDR3 nucleotides read TGTGCCAGCAGCGCAGCAGCGGGAGGGGTGACAGATACGCAGTATTTT.

The J gene is TRBJ2-5, the V gene TRBV19, with D tentatively TRBD1 (6 bases). The CDR3 is 14 residues long. The germline V gene encodes CDR1 LNHDA and CDR2 SQIVND (reference sequence). The germline V and J ends were trimmed by 3 bases and 1 base, with 9 bases remaining between them. The CDR3: CASSIGTTQETQYF. The CDR3 DNA reads as TGTGCCAGTAGTATTGGGACAACCCAAGAGACCCAGTACTTC.

The V gene is TRBV6-5, the J gene TRBJ2-7; 8 nucleotides align to TRBD1. The V and J ends lost 5 bases and 2 bases, in that order; junction bases with no gene match: 5. The CDR3 loop spans 14 amino acids. Germline-derived CDR1 and CDR2 are MNHEY and SVGAGI. CDR3 coding DNA: TGTGCCAGCAGTGGCAACAGGGGGGCCTACGAGCAGTACTTC. Translating it yields CASSGNRGAYEQYF.

This chain uses TRBV4-2 with TRBJ2-1; 9 bases are shared with TRBD2. V lost 4 bases, J lost 5 bases, and 12 bases stayed unmatched. Per germline, CDR1 LGHNA and CDR2 YNFKEQ. CDR3 size: 17 residues. The CDR3 bases are TGTGCCAGCAGCCCCTTGAGCGGGAGGCCCAGGGACAATGAGCAGTTCTTC. Residues: CASSPLSGRPRDNEQFF.

This clone appeared a few times. This rearrangement joins TRBV5-1 to TRBJ2-2, with 14 bases identical to TRBD2. CDR3 size: 17 residues. V was clipped by 5 bases and J by 6 bases; unmatched bases: 9. CDR1 is SGHRS and CDR2 is YFSETQ in the germline V gene. DNA for the CDR3: TGCGCCAGCAGTCCAGGGACTAGCGGGAGTATGGCCGGGGAGCTGTTTTTT. It specifies CASSPGTSGSMAGELFF.

The rearrangement links TRBV21-1 to TRBJ1-1; the table's D gene call, TRBD1, was not cross checked with the DNA. TRBV21-1 is tagged as a pseudogene. CDR3 size: 17 residues. CDR3 nucleotide sequence: TGTGCCAGCAGCCCGTCGAGGCAGGGGCGGCGGAACACTGAAGCTTTCTTT. This encodes CASSPSRQGRRNTEAFF.

The rearrangement joins TRBV7-9 to TRBJ2-2; maybe TRBD2 (6 bases). Germline CDR1 is SEHNR and CDR2 is FQNEAQ (reference sequence). The CDR3 extends over 16 amino acids. The V end was cut by 5 bases, the J end by 4 bases, with 17 bases between. CDR3 sequence: CASSTTTSSGTGELFF. The CDR3 DNA sequence: TGTGCCAGCAGCACTACGACTAGTTCGGGCACCGGGGAGCTGTTTTTT. The full variable domain, rest sourced from reference TRBV7-9 and TRBJ2-2, is DTGVSQNPRHKITKRGQNVTFRCDPISEHNRLYWYRQTLGQGPEFLTYFQNEAQLEKSRLLSDRFSAERPKGSFSTLEIQRTEQGDSAMYLCASSTTTSSGTGELFFGEGSRLTVL.

This clone was picked up one time. The rearrangement joins TRBV11-1 to TRBJ2-1; 9 nucleotides match TRBD2. Trimming took 5 bases from V and 7 from J; bases not matched to a gene: 12. Germline V gene data show CDR1 as SGHAT and CDR2 as FQDESV (reference sequence). The CDR3 sequence is 16 residues long. In DNA, the CDR3 is TGTGCCAGCAGCACAACTAGCGGGCCGGGATGGAATGAGCAGTTCTTC. Amino acids: CASSTTSGPGWNEQFF.

This chain connects TRBV9 to TRBJ2-2; 8 bases align to TRBD1. CDR1 SGDLS and CDR2 YYNGEE come from the germline V gene. V shed 0 bases, J shed 6 bases, and the junction held 4 bases outside the gene matches. This CDR3 spans 15 amino acids. The CDR3 loop is CASSVGAQGAGELFF. The CDR3, as DNA: TGTGCCAGCAGCGTAGGGGCACAGGGGGCCGGGGAGCTGTTTTTT.

The chain recombines TRBV5-8 with TRBJ2-5; no firm D call. Germline CDR1 and CDR2: SGHTS and YDEGEE. The V end was cut by 3 bases, the J end by 2 bases, with 8 bases between. The CDR3 sequence is 13 residues long. The DNA of the CDR3 is TGTGCCAGCAGCTATACACTACAAGAGACCCAGTACTTC. Translated: CASSYTLQETQYF. Based on the CDR3 plus reference TRBV5-8 and TRBJ2-5, the full variable domain is EAGVTQSPTHLIKTRGQQATLRCSPISGHTSVYWYQQALGLGLQFLLWYDEGEERNRGNFPPRFSGRQFPNYSSELNVNALELEDSALYLCASSYTLQETQYFGPGTRLLVL.

The chain combines TRBV19 with TRBJ1-3; D uncertain. CDR3 length equals 16 residues. Germline-derived CDR1 and CDR2 are LNHDA and SQIVND (reference sequence). Trimming pared 0 bases from V and 0 bases from J, leaving 9 bases between. CDR3 in DNA: TGTGCCAGTAGTATAGACCATGGCAGCTCTGGAAACACCATATATTTT. It translates to CASSIDHGSSGNTIYF.

This chain uses TRBV6-5 with TRBJ2-2; TRBD1 is a possible D gene (7 bases). Trimming left V 0 bases short and J 4 bases short, with 12 bases between. Looked up from germline, CDR1 is MNHEY and CDR2 is SVGAGI. The CDR3 loop spans 16 amino acids. The CDR3 sequence is CASSYSSRGATGELFF. As DNA, the CDR3 is TGTGCCAGCAGTTACTCCTCCAGGGGGGCCACCGGGGAGCTGTTTTTT.

The chain is built from TRBV5-1 and TRBJ2-7; the D gene is possibly TRBD1 (6 bases). Trimming left V 0 bases short and J 2 bases short, with 12 bases between. Germline CDR1 SGHRS, CDR2 YFSETQ. The CDR3 is 15 residues long. The CDR3 nucleotides read TGCGCCAGCAGCTTGGCCGGGACACTACCCTACGAGCAGTACTTC. It specifies CASSLAGTLPYEQYF.

This sequence joins TRBV4-2 and TRBJ2-7, with 12 bases fitting TRBD2. This CDR3 is built from 14 residues. Germline-derived CDR1 and CDR2 are LGHNA and YNFKEQ. With V trimmed by 4 bases and J by 3 bases, 1 base remained unmatched. Written as DNA, the CDR3 is TGTGCCAGCAGCCCGGGACTAGCGGGCTACGAGCAGTACTTC. It encodes CASSPGLAGYEQYF.

This sequence joins TRBV25-1 and TRBJ2-1; TRBD1 aligns across 9 bases. Germline V lookup: CDR1 MGHDK, CDR2 SYGVNS. V was clipped by 8 bases and J by 4 bases; unmatched bases: 6. The CDR3 runs to 14 residues. The CDR3 protein is CASGRDRAYNEQFF. The DNA for the CDR3 is TGTGCCAGCGGCCGGGACAGGGCGTACAATGAGCAGTTCTTC. Variable domain in full (rest from reference TRBV25-1 and TRBJ2-1): EADIYQTPRYLVIGTGKKITLECSQTMGHDKMYWYQQDPGMELHLIHYSYGVNSTEKGDLSSESTVSRIRTEHFPLTLESARPSHTSQYLCASGRDRAYNEQFFGPGTRLTVL.

The J gene is TRBJ2-1, the V gene TRBV28; maybe TRBD2 (7 bases). From germline, CDR1 is MDHEN and CDR2 SYDVKM. The V end lost 6 bases, the J end lost 8 bases, and 17 bases lay between the germline ends. The CDR3 is 14 residues long. The DNA for the CDR3 is TGTGCCAGCAGGGGAGGGGGGCTACCGGATGAGCAGTTCTTC. Its translation is CASRGGGLPDEQFF.